A selection of T cell receptor beta chains follows, all from one sample in a study of T cell changes during pregnancy in multiple sclerosis. Produced via immunoSEQ multiplex PCR; TCRdb's table is partial and in-frame only. The sample contains approximately 60,000 clones, 94% of which appear only once. Here the sequenced sample was CD8+ T cells from peripheral blood mononuclear cells, taken in the third trimester of pregnancy. All receptors come from a female donor with multiple sclerosis, enrolled in a pregnancy study. The CDR3 runs from the conserved cysteine through the conserved F or W. The D gene is left open where the match is weak.

V	D	J	CDR3
TRBV19	TRBD1	TRBJ2-3	CASSIVKGQGQDTQYF
TRBV4-3	TRBD2	TRBJ2-7	CASSPLLAGDYEQYF
TRBV10-2	TRBD2	TRBJ2-7	CASSIRGSGEQYF
TRBV28	NA	TRBJ2-3	CASSLEEGRTDTQYF
TRBV6-5	NA	TRBJ2-1	CASSSLLSGYNEQFF
TRBV5-6	TRBD2	TRBJ2-3	CASSWPGLAGVGDTQYF
TRBV29-1	NA	TRBJ2-7	CSAHDSYEQYF
TRBV19	NA	TRBJ2-7	CASSIDLEGEQYF
TRBV10-2	TRBD2	TRBJ2-3	CASSRLAGGTDTQYF
TRBV19	NA	TRBJ1-5	CASKFGQFSFDQPQHF
TRBV7-8	NA	TRBJ2-5	CASSPDLRDFGETQYF
TRBV19	NA	TRBJ2-3	CASSLRDSYTDTQYF
TRBV10-3	NA	TRBJ2-7	CAIGQGSYEQYF
TRBV9	NA	TRBJ2-3	CASSNGGFGNTDTQYF
TRBV9	NA	TRBJ2-1	CASSPPVPVSYNEQFF
TRBV30	NA	TRBJ2-3	CAWIPFQDTQYF
TRBV27	NA	TRBJ2-7	CASRALTGLSYEQYF
TRBV19	NA	TRBJ1-5	CASSLDGETQPQHF
TRBV18	NA	TRBJ1-4	CASSRYNRETTNEKLFF
TRBV2	TRBD2	TRBJ2-5	CASRFPSGRYQETQYF
TRBV19	NA	TRBJ1-5	CASRSDRGSPGAPQHF
TRBV7-8	TRBD2	TRBJ2-1	CASSNGLVGGNEQFF
TRBV13	TRBD2	TRBJ2-3	CASSSGGLAGGPGTDTQYF
TRBV4-1	TRBD1	TRBJ1-2	CASSLGTGDYGYTF
TRBV7-2	TRBD1	TRBJ1-1	CASSQGQGLTEAFF
TRBV19	TRBD2	TRBJ2-1	CASSPLSTSVGNEQFF
TRBV4-1	TRBD2	TRBJ2-2	CASSQVGLAGGGPGELFF
TRBV7-3	NA	TRBJ1-1	CASSLSGVNTEAFF
TRBV7-9	NA	TRBJ1-1	CASSPDLPEAFF
TRBV6-4	TRBD2	TRBJ2-1	CASSDSAGGLNEQFF
TRBV4-3	NA	TRBJ2-3	CASSQDRGRGSTDTQYF
TRBV20-1	NA	TRBJ1-1	CRATTGSEAFF
TRBV13	NA	TRBJ1-2	CASSLAGDGYTF
TRBV9	TRBD1	TRBJ1-5	CASSADGTDYQPQHF
TRBV15	TRBD1	TRBJ2-1	CATSTPPDRWGYNEQFF
TRBV10-3	NA	TRBJ1-1	CAISDPGVPEAFF
TRBV4-2	TRBD1	TRBJ1-2	CASSQGRGRGYGYTF
TRBV14	TRBD2	TRBJ2-7	CASSGLSSGIAYEQYF
TRBV2	TRBD2	TRBJ2-7	CASSATGGPEQYF
TRBV28	NA	TRBJ2-7	CASSLAGLGLYEQYF
TRBV5-8	TRBD2	TRBJ2-1	CASSSTSGRLDEQFF
TRBV19	TRBD1	TRBJ2-3	CASRPGTGGADTQYF
TRBV12-5	NA	TRBJ1-1	CASGLPLMEAFF
TRBV10-1	NA	TRBJ2-7	CASLALASYEQYF